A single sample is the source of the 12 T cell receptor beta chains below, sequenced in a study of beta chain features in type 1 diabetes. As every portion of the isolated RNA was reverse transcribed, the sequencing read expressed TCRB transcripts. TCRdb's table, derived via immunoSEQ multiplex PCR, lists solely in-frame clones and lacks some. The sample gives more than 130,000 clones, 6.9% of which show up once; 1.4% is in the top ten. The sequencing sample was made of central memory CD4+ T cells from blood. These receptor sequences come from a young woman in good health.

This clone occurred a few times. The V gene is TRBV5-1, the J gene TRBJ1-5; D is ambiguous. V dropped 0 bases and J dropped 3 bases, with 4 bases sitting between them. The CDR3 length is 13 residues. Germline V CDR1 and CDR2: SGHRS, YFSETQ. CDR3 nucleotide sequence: TGCGCCAGCAGCTTGGCAGTCAATCAGCCCCAGCATTTT. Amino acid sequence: CASSLAVNQPQHF.

The CDR3: CASSDRVYGYTF. CDR3 in DNA: TGTGCCAGCAGTGACAGGGTCTATGGCTACACCTTC. This chain uses TRBV6-1 with TRBJ1-2; D is perhaps TRBD1 (5 bases). Germline CDR1 is MNHNS and CDR2 is SASEGT. V was clipped by 3 bases and J by 4 bases, with 6 bases between them. The CDR3 is made up of 12 amino acids.

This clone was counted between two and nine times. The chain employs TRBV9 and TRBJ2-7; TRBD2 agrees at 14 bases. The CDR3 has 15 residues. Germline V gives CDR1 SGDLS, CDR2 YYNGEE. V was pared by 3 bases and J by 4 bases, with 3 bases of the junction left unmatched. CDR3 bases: TGTGCCAGCAGCGGCCGGACTAGCGGGAGGTACGAGCAGTACTTC. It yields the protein CASSGRTSGRYEQYF.

As DNA, the CDR3 is TGTGCCAGCAGCTCGGTGGCGGAGAACACCGGGGAGCTGTTTTTT. This sequence encodes CASSSVAENTGELFF. The J gene is TRBJ2-2, the V gene TRBV11-2; the D is unclear. V gave up 4 bases and J gave up 1 base, with 10 bases separating them. In germline, CDR1 is SGHAT, CDR2 FQNNGV. CDR3 size: 15 residues.

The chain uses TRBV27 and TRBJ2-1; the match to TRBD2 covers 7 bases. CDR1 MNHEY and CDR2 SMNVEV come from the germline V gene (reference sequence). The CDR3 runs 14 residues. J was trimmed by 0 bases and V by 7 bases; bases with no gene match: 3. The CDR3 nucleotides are TGTGCCAGCATGGCTAGCGGCTCCTACAATGAGCAGTTCTTC. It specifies CASMASGSYNEQFF.

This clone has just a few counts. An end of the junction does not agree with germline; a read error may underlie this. CDR3 amino acids: CASSFKFGGTDTQYF. As DNA, the CDR3 is TGTGCTAGCAGCTTCAAGTTTGGGGGGACAGATACGCAGTATTTT. The V and J genes are TRBV7-7 and TRBJ2-3; tentative D call: TRBD2 (6 bases). Per the germline V gene, CDR1 is SSHAT and CDR2 is FNYEAQ (reference sequence). The CDR3 extends over 15 amino acids. The full variable domain, with the rest looked up from reference TRBV7-7 and TRBJ2-3, is GAGVSQSPRYKVTKRGQDVTLRCDPISSHATLYWYQQALGQGPEFLTYFNYEAQPDKSGLPSDRFSAERPEGSISTLTIQRTEQRDSAMYRCASSFKFGGTDTQYFGPGTRLTVL.

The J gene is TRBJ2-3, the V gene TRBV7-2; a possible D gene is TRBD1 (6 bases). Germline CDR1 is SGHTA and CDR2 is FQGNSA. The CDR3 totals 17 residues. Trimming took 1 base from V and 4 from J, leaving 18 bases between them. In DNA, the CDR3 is TGTGCCAGCAGCTTAGTAGGGGGTGGCCTAGGGGCAGATACGCAGTATTTT. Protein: CASSLVGGGLGADTQYF.

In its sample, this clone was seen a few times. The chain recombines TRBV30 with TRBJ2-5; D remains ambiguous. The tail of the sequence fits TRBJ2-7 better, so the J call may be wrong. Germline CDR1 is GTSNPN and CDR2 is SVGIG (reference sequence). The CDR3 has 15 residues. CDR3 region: CAWRRNGYPIYEQYF. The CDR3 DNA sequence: TGTGCCTGGAGACGAAACGGGTACCCCATTTACGAGCAGTACTTC.

CDR3 residues: CASSVLGQGIADTQYF. The CDR3, as DNA: TGTGCCAGCAGCGTACTGGGACAGGGGATTGCAGATACGCAGTATTTT. V gene TRBV9 combines with J gene TRBJ2-3; TRBD1 matches 10 bases. V was clipped by 1 base and J by 4 bases; unmatched bases: 6. The CDR3 covers 16 residues. Germline V lookup: CDR1 SGDLS, CDR2 YYNGEE.

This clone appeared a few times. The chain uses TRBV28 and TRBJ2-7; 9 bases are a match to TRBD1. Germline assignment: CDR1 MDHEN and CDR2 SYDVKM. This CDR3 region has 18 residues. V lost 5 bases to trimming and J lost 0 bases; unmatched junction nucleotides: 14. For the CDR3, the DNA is TGTGCCAGCAGTACCGCACGGACAGGGGAGAAGAGCTCCTACGAGCAGTACTTC. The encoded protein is CASSTARTGEKSSYEQYF. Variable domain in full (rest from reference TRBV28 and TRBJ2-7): DVKVTQSSRYLVKRTGEKVFLECVQDMDHENMFWYRQDPGLGLRLIYFSYDVKMKEKGDIPEGYSVSREKKERFSLILESASTNQTSMYLCASSTARTGEKSSYEQYFGPGTRLTVT.

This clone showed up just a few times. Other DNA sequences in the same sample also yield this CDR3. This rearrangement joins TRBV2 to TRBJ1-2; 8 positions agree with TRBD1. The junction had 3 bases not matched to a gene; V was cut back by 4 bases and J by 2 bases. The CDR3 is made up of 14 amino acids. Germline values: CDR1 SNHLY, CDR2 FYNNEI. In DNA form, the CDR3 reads TGTGCCAGCAGTGGACAGGGGAACAACTATGGCTACACCTTC. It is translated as CASSGQGNNYGYTF.

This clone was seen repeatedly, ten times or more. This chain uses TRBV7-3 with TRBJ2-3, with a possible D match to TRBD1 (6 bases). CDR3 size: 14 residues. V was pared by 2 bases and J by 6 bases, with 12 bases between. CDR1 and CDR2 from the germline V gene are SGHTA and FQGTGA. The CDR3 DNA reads TGTGCCAGCAGCTTAGGAGGACAGATGGATACGCAGTATTTT. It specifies CASSLGGQMDTQYF.